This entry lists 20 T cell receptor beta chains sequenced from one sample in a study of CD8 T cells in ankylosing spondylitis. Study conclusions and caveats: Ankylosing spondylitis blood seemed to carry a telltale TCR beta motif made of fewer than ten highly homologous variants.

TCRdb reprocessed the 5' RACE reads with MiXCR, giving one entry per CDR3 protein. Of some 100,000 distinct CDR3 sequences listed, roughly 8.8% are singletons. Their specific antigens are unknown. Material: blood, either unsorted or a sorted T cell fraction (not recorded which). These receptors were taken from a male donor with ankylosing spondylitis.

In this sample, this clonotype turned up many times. CDR3 amino acids: CASSVQETQYF. CDR3 nucleotides: TGTGCCAGCAGTGTCCAAGAGACCCAGTACTTC. This chain uses TRBV28 with TRBJ2-5, with D unresolved. The CDR3 totals 11 residues. V was clipped by 5 bases and J by 1 base, with 2 bases between them. The V gene's germline CDR1 is MDHEN and CDR2 SYDVKM.

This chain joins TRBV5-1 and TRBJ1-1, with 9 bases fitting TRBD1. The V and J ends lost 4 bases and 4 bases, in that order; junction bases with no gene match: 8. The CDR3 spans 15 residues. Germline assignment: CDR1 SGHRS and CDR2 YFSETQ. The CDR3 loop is CASSPGQGRGTEAFF. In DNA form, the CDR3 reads TGCGCCAGCAGCCCGGGACAGGGTAGGGGCACTGAAGCTTTCTTT.

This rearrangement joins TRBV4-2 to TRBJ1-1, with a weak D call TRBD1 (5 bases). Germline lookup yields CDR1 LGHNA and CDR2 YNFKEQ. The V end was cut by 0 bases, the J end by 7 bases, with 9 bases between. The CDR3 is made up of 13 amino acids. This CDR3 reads CASSQDRQYEAFF. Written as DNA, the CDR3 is TGTGCCAGCAGCCAAGATCGACAGTATGAAGCTTTCTTT.

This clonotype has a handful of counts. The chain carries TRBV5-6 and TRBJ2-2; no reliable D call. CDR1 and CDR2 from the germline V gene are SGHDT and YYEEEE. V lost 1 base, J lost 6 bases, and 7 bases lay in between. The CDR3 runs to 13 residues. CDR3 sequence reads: CASSLYLAGELFF. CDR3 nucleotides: TGTGCCAGCAGCTTGTATTTGGCCGGGGAGCTGTTTTTT.

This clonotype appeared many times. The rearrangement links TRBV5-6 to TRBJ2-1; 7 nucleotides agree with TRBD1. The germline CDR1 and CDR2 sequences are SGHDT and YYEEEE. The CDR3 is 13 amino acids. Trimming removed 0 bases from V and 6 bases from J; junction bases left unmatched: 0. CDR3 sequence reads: CASSLDRGNEQFF. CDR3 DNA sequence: TGTGCCAGCAGCTTGGACAGGGGCAATGAGCAGTTCTTC.

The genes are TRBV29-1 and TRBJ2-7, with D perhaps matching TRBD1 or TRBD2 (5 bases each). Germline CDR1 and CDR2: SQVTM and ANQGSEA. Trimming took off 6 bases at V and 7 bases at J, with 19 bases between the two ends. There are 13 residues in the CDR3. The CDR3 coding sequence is TGCAGCGTCGCAGGGACGGCAACGGGGGAGCAGTACTTC. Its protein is CSVAGTATGEQYF.

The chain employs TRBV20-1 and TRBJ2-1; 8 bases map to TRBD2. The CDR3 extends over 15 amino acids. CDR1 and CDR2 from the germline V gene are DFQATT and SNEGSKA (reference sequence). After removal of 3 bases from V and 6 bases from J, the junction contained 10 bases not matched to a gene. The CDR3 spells CSARKREPPGNEQFF. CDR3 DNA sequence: TGCAGTGCTAGGAAGCGGGAGCCCCCGGGCAATGAGCAGTTCTTC.

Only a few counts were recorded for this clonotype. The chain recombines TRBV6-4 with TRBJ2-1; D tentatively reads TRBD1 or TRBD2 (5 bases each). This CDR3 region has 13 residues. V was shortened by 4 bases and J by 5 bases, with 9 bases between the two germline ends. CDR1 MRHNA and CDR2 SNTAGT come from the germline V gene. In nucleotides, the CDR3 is TGTGCCAGCAGTGTCGAGGGACACAATGAGCAGTTCTTC. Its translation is CASSVEGHNEQFF.

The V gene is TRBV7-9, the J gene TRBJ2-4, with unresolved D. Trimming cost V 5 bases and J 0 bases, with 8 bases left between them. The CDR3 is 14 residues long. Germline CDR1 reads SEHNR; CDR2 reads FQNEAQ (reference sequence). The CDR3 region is CASSPVLAKNIQYF. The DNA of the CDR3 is TGTGCCAGCAGCCCCGTTCTAGCCAAAAACATTCAGTACTTC.

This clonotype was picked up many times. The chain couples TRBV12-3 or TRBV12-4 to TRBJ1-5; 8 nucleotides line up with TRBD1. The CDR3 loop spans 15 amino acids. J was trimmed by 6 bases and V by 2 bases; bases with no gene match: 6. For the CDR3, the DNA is TGTGCCAGCAGTTTAACGACAGGGGATATTCAGCCCCAGCATTTT. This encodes CASSLTTGDIQPQHF.

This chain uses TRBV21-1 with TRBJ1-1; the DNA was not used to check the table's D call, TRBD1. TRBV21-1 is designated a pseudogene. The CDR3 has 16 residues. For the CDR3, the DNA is TGTGCCAGCAGCAATGAGACAGAAAGTACGTACACTGAAGCTTTCTTT. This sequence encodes CASSNETESTYTEAFF.

The CDR3 DNA follows: TGTGCCAGCACCCGGACAGGGACTAATGAAAAACTGTTTTTT. It codes for CASTRTGTNEKLFF. The chain links TRBV27 to TRBJ1-4; 8 bases line up with TRBD1. The CDR3 covers 14 residues. Germline V gene data show CDR1 as MNHEY and CDR2 as SMNVEV (reference sequence). V shed 7 bases and J 2 bases; nucleotides not matched to a gene: 3.

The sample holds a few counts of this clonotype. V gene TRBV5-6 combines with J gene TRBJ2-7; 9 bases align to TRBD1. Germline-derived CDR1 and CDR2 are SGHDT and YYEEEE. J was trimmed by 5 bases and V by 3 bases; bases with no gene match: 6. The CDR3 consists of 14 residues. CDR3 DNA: TGTGCCAGCAGCTCCGGACAGGGGTCCAACGAGCAGTACTTC. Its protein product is CASSSGQGSNEQYF.

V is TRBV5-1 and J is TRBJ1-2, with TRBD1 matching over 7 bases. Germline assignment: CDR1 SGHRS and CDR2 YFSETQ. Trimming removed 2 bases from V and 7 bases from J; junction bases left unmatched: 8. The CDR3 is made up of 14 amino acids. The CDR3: CASSFLTGQAGYTF. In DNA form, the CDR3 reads TGCGCCAGCAGCTTCTTGACAGGGCAGGCTGGCTACACCTTC.

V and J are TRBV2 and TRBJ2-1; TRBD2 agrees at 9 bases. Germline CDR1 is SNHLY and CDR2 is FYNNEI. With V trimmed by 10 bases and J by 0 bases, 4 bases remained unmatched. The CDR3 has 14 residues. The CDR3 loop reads CANQREDSYNEQFF. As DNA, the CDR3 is TGTGCCAACCAGCGGGAGGACTCCTACAATGAGCAGTTCTTC.

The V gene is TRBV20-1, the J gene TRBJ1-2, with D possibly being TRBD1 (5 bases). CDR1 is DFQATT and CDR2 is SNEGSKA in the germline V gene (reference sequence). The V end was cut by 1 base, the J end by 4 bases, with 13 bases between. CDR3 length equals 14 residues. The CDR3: CSARVGGSGYGYTF. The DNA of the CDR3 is TGCAGTGCTAGAGTCGGGGGATCCGGCTATGGCTACACCTTC.

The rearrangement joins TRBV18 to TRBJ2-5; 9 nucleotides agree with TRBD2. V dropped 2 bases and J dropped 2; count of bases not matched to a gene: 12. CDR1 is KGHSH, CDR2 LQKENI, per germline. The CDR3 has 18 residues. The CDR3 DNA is TGTGCCAGCTCACCAGAGACTAGCGGAGGAAATCGTCAAGAGACCCAGTACTTC. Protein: CASSPETSGGNRQETQYF.

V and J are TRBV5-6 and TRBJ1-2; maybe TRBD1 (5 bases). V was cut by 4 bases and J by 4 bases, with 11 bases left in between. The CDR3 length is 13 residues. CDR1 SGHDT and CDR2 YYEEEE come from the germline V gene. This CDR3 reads CASSPGLLYGYTF. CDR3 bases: TGTGCCAGCAGCCCGGGACTGCTCTATGGCTACACCTTC.

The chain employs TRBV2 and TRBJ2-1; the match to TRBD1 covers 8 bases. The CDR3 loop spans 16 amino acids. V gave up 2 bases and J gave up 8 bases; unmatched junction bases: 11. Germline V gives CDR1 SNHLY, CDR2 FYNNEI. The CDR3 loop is CASSEPRGQVVDEQFF. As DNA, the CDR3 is TGTGCCAGCAGTGAACCCAGGGGACAGGTCGTAGATGAGCAGTTCTTC.

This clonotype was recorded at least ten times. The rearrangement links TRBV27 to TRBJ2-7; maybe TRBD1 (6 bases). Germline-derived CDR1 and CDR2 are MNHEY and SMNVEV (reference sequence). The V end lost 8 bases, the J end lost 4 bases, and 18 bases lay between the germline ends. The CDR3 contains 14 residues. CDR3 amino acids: CASALGALPYEQYF. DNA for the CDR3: TGTGCCAGCGCCTTGGGGGCGCTTCCTTACGAGCAGTACTTC.